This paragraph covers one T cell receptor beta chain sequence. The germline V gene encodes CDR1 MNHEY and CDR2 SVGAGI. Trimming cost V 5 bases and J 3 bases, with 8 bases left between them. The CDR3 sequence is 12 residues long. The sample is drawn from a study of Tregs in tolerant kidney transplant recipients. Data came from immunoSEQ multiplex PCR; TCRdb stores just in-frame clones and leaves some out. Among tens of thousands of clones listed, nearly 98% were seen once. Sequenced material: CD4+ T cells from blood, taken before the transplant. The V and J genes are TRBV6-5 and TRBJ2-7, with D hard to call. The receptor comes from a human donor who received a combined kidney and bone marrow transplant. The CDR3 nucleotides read TGTGCCAGCAGTACCAACAGCTACGAGCAGTACTTC. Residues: CASSTNSYEQYF.